This entry lists 32 T cell receptor beta chains sequenced from one sample in a study of blood T cell repertoires in COVID-19. Measured with immunoSEQ multiplex PCR; TCRdb has only the in-frame clones, and not every one. The data hold approximately 340,000 clones, with about 83% observed a single time. Sequencing input: peripheral blood. These receptors all stem from a man aged 30 to 39 with active or convalescent COVID-19.

This clone is a singleton in its sample. The rearrangement links TRBV29-1 to TRBJ1-2; a weak D match, TRBD1 (5 bases). The ends were cut back, 3 bases at V and 7 bases at J, with 12 bases in the middle. CDR3 size: 12 residues. Germline CDR1 and CDR2: SQVTM and ANQGSEA. CDR3 DNA sequence: TGCAGCGTTGAGTCGCCGGGGGGTGGCTACACCTTC. Protein: CSVESPGGGYTF.

The rearrangement links TRBV7-2 to TRBJ1-1; 8 bases map to TRBD1. The ends lost 5 bases at V and 1 base at J; junction bases unmatched: 9. The CDR3 extends over 16 amino acids. CDR1 and CDR2 from the germline V gene are SGHTA and FQGNSA. The CDR3 loop is CASSPRTGLENTEAFF. The DNA of the CDR3 is TGTGCCAGCAGCCCCAGGACAGGGTTAGAGAACACTGAAGCTTTCTTT.

The genes are TRBV4-2 and TRBJ1-5, with D unresolved. V was trimmed by 0 bases and J by 3 bases, leaving 3 bases between them. This CDR3 comprises 13 residues. The germline gives CDR1 LGHNA, CDR2 YNFKEQ. This chain's CDR3 is CASSQDHNQPQHF. DNA for the CDR3: TGTGCCAGCAGCCAAGACCACAATCAGCCCCAGCATTTT.

The V gene is TRBV9, the J gene TRBJ2-5; 9 nucleotides agree with TRBD2. The CDR3 is made up of 18 amino acids. V trimming: 0 bases; J trimming: 4 bases; junction bases outside the gene matches: 13. CDR1 and CDR2 from the germline V gene are SGDLS and YYNGEE. This chain's CDR3 is CASSVEDSGSNWIETQYF. CDR3 nucleotides: TGTGCCAGCAGCGTAGAGGATAGCGGGAGTAACTGGATAGAGACCCAGTACTTC.

The chain uses TRBV19 and TRBJ1-4, with unresolved D. This CDR3 spans 12 amino acids. Looked up from germline, CDR1 is LNHDA and CDR2 is SQIVND (reference sequence). The V and J ends lost 3 bases and 8 bases respectively, with 7 bases between them. The CDR3: CASSIGVEKLFF. CDR3 sequence (DNA): TGTGCCAGTAGTATCGGGGTCGAAAAACTGTTTTTT.

The chain couples TRBV5-1 to TRBJ2-1; 7 positions agree with TRBD1. The J segment lost 6 bases and the V segment lost 1 base, leaving 19 bases of the junction unmatched. The V gene's germline CDR1 is SGHRS and CDR2 YFSETQ. The length of the CDR3 is 19 residues. Here the CDR3 reads CASSLLHRGTTHGGNEQFF. CDR3 nucleotide sequence: TGCGCCAGCAGCTTGCTTCACAGGGGTACCACCCACGGAGGCAATGAGCAGTTCTTC.

The CDR3 DNA reads TGTGCCAGCAGCACCGACAGGGACCAGCCCCAGCATTTT. Translating gives CASSTDRDQPQHF. The rearrangement uses TRBV9 and TRBJ1-5, with 7 bases matching TRBD1. Germline V gives CDR1 SGDLS, CDR2 YYNGEE. The CDR3 extends over 13 amino acids. Trimming cost V 4 bases and J 7 bases; bases outside gene matches: 5.

The chain has TRBV5-1 and TRBJ1-2; D gene unclear. Germline V lookup: CDR1 SGHRS, CDR2 YFSETQ. The ends were cut back, 0 bases at V and 2 bases at J, with 11 bases in the middle. The CDR3 length is 15 residues. CDR3 loop: CASSLGPGINYGYTF. The CDR3 DNA is TGCGCCAGCAGCTTGGGTCCAGGCATAAACTATGGCTACACCTTC.

This clone has just a few counts. This rearrangement joins TRBV10-3 to TRBJ2-3; perhaps TRBD2 as D (5 bases). This CDR3 has 14 amino acids. V was cut by 4 bases and J by 3 bases, with 11 bases left in between. Germline CDR1 is ENHRY and CDR2 is SYGVKD. CDR3 DNA: TGTGCCATCAGTGTCAGCGGAGAAACAGATACGCAGTATTTT. Protein: CAISVSGETDTQYF.

The CDR3 DNA sequence: TGTGCCAGCAGCTTACGGCAGGGTGGAGGAAACACCATATATTTT. Its translation is CASSLRQGGGNTIYF. The chain uses TRBV7-2 and TRBJ1-3, with D perhaps matching TRBD1 (5 bases). Per germline, CDR1 SGHTA and CDR2 FQGNSA. The CDR3 has 15 residues. V gave up 2 bases and J gave up 4 bases, with 12 bases separating them.

The chain has TRBV7-2 and TRBJ1-1; TRBD1 agrees at 9 bases. CDR3 length: 13 residues. Trimming at V came to 5 bases and at J to 11 bases, leaving 9 bases not matched to a gene. Germline CDR1 reads SGHTA; CDR2 reads FQGNSA. The CDR3 sequence: CASSNIQGAVAFF. CDR3 nucleotide sequence: TGTGCCAGCAGCAACATACAGGGGGCAGTCGCTTTCTTT.

This clone was recorded a few times. The chain employs TRBV30 and TRBJ2-7; 7 bases line up with TRBD1. Germline values: CDR1 GTSNPN, CDR2 SVGIG (reference sequence). With V trimmed by 1 base and J by 9 bases, 6 bases remained unmatched. The CDR3 runs to 12 residues. The CDR3 region is CAWSATGLGQYF. In DNA form, the CDR3 reads TGTGCCTGGAGTGCGACAGGGTTGGGGCAGTACTTC. The entire variable domain, with the rest obtained from reference TRBV30 and TRBJ2-7, is as follows: SQTIHQWPATLVQPVGSPLSLECTVEGTSNPNLYWYRQAAGRGLQLLFYSVGIGQISSEVPQNLSASRPQDRQFILSSKKLLLSDSGFYLCAWSATGLGQYFGPGTRLTVT.

V usage is TRBV5-5 and J usage is TRBJ2-3; TRBD1 aligns across 7 bases. This CDR3 has 14 amino acids. With V trimmed by 0 bases and J by 9 bases, 7 bases remained unmatched. The V gene's germline CDR1 is SGHKS and CDR2 YYEKEE (reference sequence). This CDR3 reads CASSLGVDRRTQYF. CDR3 coding DNA: TGTGCCAGCAGCTTGGGGGTGGACAGGCGCACGCAGTATTTT. The full variable domain, with the rest looked up from reference TRBV5-5 and TRBJ2-3, is DAGVTQSPTHLIKTRGQQVTLRCSPISGHKSVSWYQQVLGQGPQFIFQYYEKEERGRGNFPDRFSARQFPNYSSELNVNALLLGDSALYLCASSLGVDRRTQYFGPGTRLTVL.

This clone appeared a few times. The V and J genes are TRBV7-9 and TRBJ2-2; 8 positions match TRBD1. This CDR3 spans 15 amino acids. CDR1 and CDR2 (germline): SEHNR, FQNEAQ (reference sequence). V lost 5 bases and J lost 5; bases outside the gene matches: 7. CDR3 nucleotide sequence: TGTGCCAGCAGCACAGACAGGGGACGGACCGGGGAGCTGTTTTTT. Translating it yields CASSTDRGRTGELFF.

The J gene is TRBJ1-6, the V gene TRBV19; 11 bases are shared with TRBD1. The CDR3 has 16 residues. Germline values: CDR1 LNHDA, CDR2 SQIVND (reference sequence). Unmatched junction bases numbered 9, after V lost 9 bases and J lost 5 bases. CDR3: CASKDRGRSHNSPLHF. The CDR3 DNA is TGTGCCAGCAAGGACAGGGGGCGCTCTCATAATTCACCCCTCCACTTT. The entire variable domain, with the rest obtained from reference TRBV19 and TRBJ1-6, is as follows: DGGITQSPKYLFRKEGQNVTLSCEQNLNHDAMYWYRQDPGQGLRLIYYSQIVNDFQKGDIAEGYSVSREKKESFPLTVTSAQKNPTAFYLCASKDRGRSHNSPLHFGNGTRLTVT.

The chain is built from TRBV24-1 and TRBJ2-3; D is possibly TRBD2 (10 bases). V shed 6 bases and J shed 4 bases, with 28 bases lying between them. Germline CDR1 and CDR2: KGHDR and SFDVKD. The CDR3 contains 19 residues. The CDR3 reads CATSHDRGNSAGGPDTQYF. The CDR3 nucleotides read TGTGCCACCAGTCACGACAGGGGGAATTCAGCGGGAGGGCCAGATACGCAGTATTTT.

The V call is TRBV7-3, the J call TRBJ2-7; D perhaps matches TRBD1 (5 bases). This CDR3 has 14 residues. Per germline, CDR1 SGHTA and CDR2 FQGTGA. Trimming took 2 bases from V and 2 from J, leaving 10 bases between them. The chain's CDR3 is CASSLQGPTYEQYF. The CDR3 DNA reads as TGTGCCAGCAGCTTACAGGGCCCGACCTACGAGCAGTACTTC.

J is TRBJ2-1 and V is TRBV5-4; no definite D call. Germline values: CDR1 SGHNT, CDR2 YYREEE (reference sequence). The CDR3 is 13 residues long. Trimming removed 1 base at V and 2 bases at J, with 4 bases between. The CDR3, as DNA: TGTGCCAGCAGCTTGACTCCCTACAATGAGCAGTTCTTC. Residues: CASSLTPYNEQFF.

The chain joins TRBV11-3 to TRBJ2-7; D is unresolved. Germline-derived CDR1 and CDR2 are SGHNT and YENEEA. Trimming left V 0 bases short and J 2 bases short, with 14 bases between. The CDR3 spans 16 residues. DNA of the CDR3: TGTGCCAGCAGCTTAGATCCTGTCAGAAACCCCTACGAGCAGTACTTC. As protein: CASSLDPVRNPYEQYF.

In its sample, this clone was seen a few times. The CDR3 nucleotides read TGTGCCAGCAGCTTAAGGCCGGACAGGGGGGTTGGAAACACCATATATTTT. Protein sequence: CASSLRPDRGVGNTIYF. The chain links TRBV7-2 to TRBJ1-3; 10 positions agree with TRBD1. The CDR3 sequence is 17 residues long. The J segment lost 3 bases and the V segment lost 2 bases, leaving 7 bases of the junction unmatched. CDR1 is SGHTA, CDR2 FQGNSA, per germline. The whole variable domain, remainder taken from reference TRBV7-2 and TRBJ1-3, is GAGVSQSPSNKVTEKGKDVELRCDPISGHTALYWYRQSLGQGLEFLIYFQGNSAPDKSGLPSDRFSAERTGGSVSTLTIQRTQQEDSAVYLCASSLRPDRGVGNTIYFGEGSWLTVV.

Concerning this clone itself: Other DNA sequences within the sample encode an identical CDR3. The CDR3 nucleotides read TGTGCCAGCTCACTACAGGGGGCTGGGGAGACCCAGTACTTC. This sequence encodes CASSLQGAGETQYF. This chain uses TRBV18 with TRBJ2-5; 9 nucleotides line up with TRBD1. This CDR3 spans 14 amino acids. Germline V gene sequence: CDR1 KGHSH, CDR2 LQKENI. The V segment lost 4 bases and the J segment 5 bases; nucleotides outside the gene matches: 5.

V and J are TRBV11-3 and TRBJ2-1, with 7 nucleotides matching TRBD2. V was clipped by 6 bases and J by 0 bases; unmatched bases: 5. The CDR3 runs 15 residues. Germline assignment: CDR1 SGHNT and CDR2 YENEEA. The CDR3 loop reads CASSRRGNSYNEQFF. The CDR3 DNA reads TGTGCCAGCAGTAGGCGGGGGAACTCCTACAATGAGCAGTTCTTC.

This chain links TRBV28 with TRBJ2-3, with 8 positions matching TRBD2. CDR3 size: 15 residues. Germline V CDR1 and CDR2: MDHEN, SYDVKM. Losses at the gene ends were 4 bases for V and 1 base for J; bases not matched to a gene: 4. CDR3 protein: CASSSKLAGTDTQYF. For the CDR3, the DNA is TGTGCCAGCAGTTCGAAACTAGCGGGCACAGATACGCAGTATTTT. The full variable domain, with the rest looked up from reference TRBV28 and TRBJ2-3, is DVKVTQSSRYLVKRTGEKVFLECVQDMDHENMFWYRQDPGLGLRLIYFSYDVKMKEKGDIPEGYSVSREKKERFSLILESASTNQTSMYLCASSSKLAGTDTQYFGPGTRLTVL.

The V gene is TRBV10-3, the J gene TRBJ1-2; tentative D call: TRBD1 (5 bases). V gave up 7 bases and J gave up 4 bases, with 10 bases separating them. The CDR3 spans 12 residues. Germline assignment: CDR1 ENHRY and CDR2 SYGVKD. The CDR3 bases are TGTGCCATCACAGGGCAAGGCTATGGCTACACCTTC. This encodes CAITGQGYGYTF.

This clone has more than one count but fewer than ten. The J gene is TRBJ2-1, the V gene TRBV12-3 or TRBV12-4; 7 bases match TRBD1. This CDR3 has 13 amino acids. Unmatched junction bases numbered 5, after V lost 3 bases and J lost 9 bases. Here the CDR3 DNA reads TGTGCCAGCAGTTTTAGGACAGGAGCTGAGCAGTTCTTC. Amino acid sequence: CASSFRTGAEQFF.

The chain has TRBV6-6 and TRBJ1-4; D remains unclear. Germline CDR1 is MNHNY and CDR2 is SVGAGI (reference sequence). Trimming removed 2 bases from V and 5 bases from J, with 12 bases in between. CDR3 size: 15 residues. The CDR3 DNA is TGTGCCAGCAGTTACGGGAGAGCCGCGAATGAAAAACTGTTTTTT. Translating it yields CASSYGRAANEKLFF.

This chain links TRBV10-2 with TRBJ1-6; no reliable D call. Germline CDR1 is WSHSY and CDR2 is SAAADI. The length of the CDR3 is 12 residues. V lost 4 bases to trimming and J lost 9 bases, with 7 bases between them. The chain's CDR3 is CASSVSGSPLHF. The CDR3 DNA is TGCGCCAGCAGTGTTTCGGGTTCACCCCTCCACTTT.

The chain carries TRBV4-1 and TRBJ2-3; TRBD2 aligns across 8 bases. Losses at the gene ends were 3 bases for V and 9 bases for J; bases not matched to a gene: 11. CDR1 and CDR2 (germline): MGHRA, YSYEKL. This CDR3 contains 15 residues. CDR3 protein: CASSHGREAQETQYF. The CDR3 DNA is TGCGCCAGCAGCCATGGGCGGGAGGCCCAAGAGACGCAGTATTTT.

V gene TRBV28 combines with J gene TRBJ2-6, with TRBD1 matching over 9 bases. V dropped 6 bases and J dropped 0; count of bases not matched to a gene: 6. Germline CDR1 reads MDHEN; CDR2 reads SYDVKM. The CDR3 extends over 17 amino acids. The chain's CDR3 is CASRAGTGSSGANVLTF. The CDR3 DNA reads TGTGCCAGCAGGGCCGGGACAGGGAGCTCTGGGGCCAACGTCCTGACTTTC.

The chain recombines TRBV5-8 with TRBJ2-7, with a tentative D call TRBD1 (6 bases). Per the germline V gene, CDR1 is SGHTS and CDR2 is YDEGEE. Trimming cost V 1 base and J 6 bases, with 20 bases left between them. This CDR3 has 16 residues. CDR3 DNA sequence: TGTGCCAGCAGCTTGACAGGGAAGGGCGGCTCGTCCGAGCAGTACTTC. Its translation: CASSLTGKGGSSEQYF.

The chain has TRBV2 and TRBJ2-2, with D possibly being TRBD2 (5 bases). Trimming stripped 9 bases from V and 4 bases from J, with 15 bases between. Germline lookup yields CDR1 SNHLY and CDR2 FYNNEI. The CDR3 consists of 14 residues. The DNA of the CDR3 is TGTGCCAGTAGCAGTCCTCGGGGCACCGGGGAGCTGTTTTTT. It codes for CASSSPRGTGELFF. The full variable domain, with the rest looked up from reference TRBV2 and TRBJ2-2, is EPEVTQTPSHQVTQMGQEVILRCVPISNHLYFYWYRQILGQKVEFLVSFYNNEISEKSEIFDDQFSVERPDGSNFTLKIRSTKLEDSAMYFCASSSPRGTGELFFGEGSRLTVL.

The J gene is TRBJ2-2, the V gene TRBV5-1; TRBD2 matches 7 bases. This CDR3 contains 15 residues. CDR1 and CDR2 from the germline V gene are SGHRS and YFSETQ. V lost 0 bases to trimming and J lost 1 base; unmatched junction nucleotides: 0. In nucleotides, the CDR3 is TGCGCCAGCAGCTTGGCTAGCGGGAACACCGGGGAGCTGTTTTTT. It translates to CASSLASGNTGELFF.